The subject of this entry is one T cell receptor (beta chain). Its antigen is unknown. The study drew at least one pre-ART and at least two post-ART PBMC samples from every donor. This CDR3 region has 14 residues. Germline CDR1 MNHEY, CDR2 SVGAGI. After removal of 8 bases from V and 0 bases from J, the junction contained 7 bases not matched to a gene. The sample belongs to a study of long-term antiretroviral therapy in people with HIV. Study as a whole: Some samples came about a decade before the 2015 immediate-ART recommendation, and these were the earliest.

Version v3.0 of the immunoSEQ assay was performed at survey level. Samples were sequenced targeting about 40,000-50,000 T-cell genomes each. Only in-frame clones appear in the TCRdb table, and some are missing; sequencing was by immunoSEQ multiplex PCR. The sample records about 33,000 clones, around 96% being singletons. General study points: In the period from the mid-2000s to the late 2010s, blood was collected, possibly under older ART regimens.

Material: unsorted PBMCs, obtained approximately 6.8 years after starting antiretroviral therapy. The clonotype comes from a man aged 25 to 45 with HIV. The V and J genes are TRBV6-5 and TRBJ2-7, with 7 bases identical to TRBD2. The CDR3 DNA follows: TGTGCCAGCCGAAAGGGCGGGAGCTCCTACGAGCAGTACTTC. Its protein is CASRKGGSSYEQYF.